A single sample is the source of the 20 T cell receptor beta chains below, sequenced in a study of T-cell memory formation after mild COVID-19. TCRdb redid the calling of the 5' RACE reads with MiXCR, one entry per CDR3 protein. The sample holds some 190,000 distinct CDR3 sequences; 16% are singletons and the top ten take roughly 2.1%. Source material: PBMCs or a T cell subset sorted from them (not recorded which). These receptors were obtained from an adult woman who had mild COVID-19 (a few samples of this study predate the infection). Cell type and time point are not known.

The chain couples TRBV21-1 to TRBJ1-1; the table calls TRBD1, which could not be checked here. TRBV21-1 is a pseudogene. This CDR3 region has 18 residues. The DNA for the CDR3 is TGTGCCAGCAGGGCCCTTTTAGGGGGCGGCCCATTGAACACTGAAGCTTTCTTT. Translated: CASRALLGGGPLNTEAFF.

This chain links TRBV12-3 or TRBV12-4 with TRBJ2-5; the match to TRBD2 covers 9 bases. Germline trimming cut 3 bases from V and 5 bases from J; bases unmatched to any gene: 7. The CDR3 has 15 amino acids. In DNA, the CDR3 is TGTGCCAGCAGTTTCAGTCTAGCGGGGCCTGAGACCCAGTACTTC. Residues: CASSFSLAGPETQYF.

The chain carries TRBV24-1 and TRBJ2-5, with 7 bases aligning to TRBD1. Looked up from germline, CDR1 is KGHDR and CDR2 is SFDVKD. Trimming removed 1 base from V and 3 bases from J; junction bases left unmatched: 1. CDR3 length: 14 residues. The CDR3, as DNA: TGTGCCACCAGTGATTTAGGACAGGAAGAGACCCAGTACTTC. This sequence encodes CATSDLGQEETQYF.

This clonotype was seen only a few times. The CDR3 here is CATSPESRMMNTEAFF. The CDR3 coding sequence is TGTGCCACCAGCCCCGAGTCGCGGATGATGAACACTGAAGCTTTCTTT. V is TRBV15 and J is TRBJ1-1; D uncertain. The V and J ends lost 5 bases and 0 bases respectively, with 16 bases between them. CDR1 and CDR2 (germline): LNHNV, YYDKDF (reference sequence). The CDR3 runs to 16 residues.

The chain is built from TRBV3-1 and TRBJ2-7, with 7 bases lining up with TRBD2. Germline loops: CDR1 LGHDT, CDR2 YNNKEL (reference sequence). The CDR3 runs 11 residues. After removal of 8 bases from V and 9 bases from J, the junction contained 7 bases not matched to a gene. The CDR3 here is CASLGPGGQYF. The CDR3 nucleotides read TGTGCCAGCCTCGGCCCGGGGGGGCAGTACTTC.

This clonotype occurred many times. The CDR3 region has the DNA TGTGCCAGCTCCTTTCCCGGGACAGGGAAAAGCGAGCAGTACTTC. The encoded protein is CASSFPGTGKSEQYF. V and J are TRBV7-9 and TRBJ2-7; 9 bases match TRBD1. The germline V gene encodes CDR1 SEHNR and CDR2 FQNEAQ (reference sequence). The CDR3 runs to 15 residues. Trimming at V came to 8 bases and at J to 6 bases, leaving 14 bases not matched to a gene.

This clonotype was seen a few times. J is TRBJ2-7 and V is TRBV5-1; 12 nucleotides align to TRBD2. The V gene's germline CDR1 is SGHRS and CDR2 YFSETQ. Unmatched junction bases numbered 6, after V lost 4 bases and J lost 1 base. The CDR3 is made up of 16 amino acids. This CDR3 reads CASSGWTSGKSYEQYF. The CDR3 region has the DNA TGCGCCAGCAGCGGCTGGACTAGCGGGAAATCCTACGAGCAGTACTTC.

This clonotype has at least ten counts. This sequence joins TRBV29-1 and TRBJ2-1; weak D call: TRBD2 (6 bases). Germline V gene data show CDR1 as SQVTM and CDR2 as ANQGSEA. The CDR3 is 14 amino acids. Deletions cut 2 bases from V and 5 bases from J, with 13 bases between. CDR3 sequence (DNA): TGCAGCGTTGAACACCCAGGAGGGAACAATGAGCAGTTCTTC. This encodes CSVEHPGGNNEQFF.

The chain employs TRBV18 and TRBJ2-5; no firm D call. Deletions cut 2 bases from V and 5 bases from J, with 9 bases between. CDR1 and CDR2 from the germline V gene are KGHSH and LQKENI. The CDR3 has 13 amino acids. CDR3: CASSPTAKETQYF. Written as DNA, the CDR3 is TGTGCCAGCTCACCAACGGCCAAGGAGACCCAGTACTTC.

The chain has TRBV20-1 and TRBJ2-7; 8 bases align to TRBD1. CDR1 DFQATT and CDR2 SNEGSKA come from the germline V gene (reference sequence). Unmatched junction bases numbered 17, after V lost 4 bases and J lost 6 bases. The CDR3 runs 16 residues. DNA for the CDR3: TGCAGTGCTAACCCGGCCTCGGACAGGGTGGGTGGCGAGCAGTACTTC. This gives the protein CSANPASDRVGGEQYF.

In its sample, this clonotype was seen a few times. The gene calls are TRBV7-9 and TRBJ2-1, with D tentatively TRBD2 (6 bases). The germline CDR1 and CDR2 sequences are SEHNR and FQNEAQ (reference sequence). The CDR3 is made up of 15 amino acids. The ends were cut back, 4 bases at V and 9 bases at J, with 19 bases in the middle. In nucleotides, the CDR3 is TGTGCCAGCAGCTCAATTAACGTCCCCGGGGGTGAGCAGTTCTTC. This translates into CASSSINVPGGEQFF.

The chain couples TRBV5-5 to TRBJ2-5; TRBD2 is a possible D gene (5 bases). This CDR3 comprises 13 residues. V lost 1 base and J 7 bases, leaving 11 bases between the germline ends. Germline V gene data show CDR1 as SGHKS and CDR2 as YYEKEE (reference sequence). This CDR3 is CASSLQGGATQYF. The CDR3 DNA sequence: TGTGCCAGCAGCTTGCAAGGAGGAGCGACCCAGTACTTC. The variable domain in full, with the rest retrieved from reference TRBV5-5 and TRBJ2-5, is DAGVTQSPTHLIKTRGQQVTLRCSPISGHKSVSWYQQVLGQGPQFIFQYYEKEERGRGNFPDRFSARQFPNYSSELNVNALLLGDSALYLCASSLQGGATQYFGPGTRLLVL.

J is TRBJ1-1 and V is TRBV12-3 or TRBV12-4; D remains unclear. Trimming shortened V by 4 bases and J by 0 bases, and 3 bases separated the two germline ends. The CDR3 totals 12 residues. DNA of the CDR3: TGTGCCAGCAGTTCTATGAACACTGAAGCTTTCTTT. It yields the protein CASSSMNTEAFF.

Only a few counts were recorded for this clonotype. The chain recombines TRBV5-5 with TRBJ2-3; 9 bases line up with TRBD2. This CDR3 has 17 amino acids. The germline V gene encodes CDR1 SGHKS and CDR2 YYEKEE (reference sequence). The J segment lost 0 bases and the V segment lost 1 base, leaving 6 bases of the junction unmatched. CDR3 nucleotide sequence: TGTGCCAGCAGCTTGTCTCTGCTAGCGGGGAGCACAGATACGCAGTATTTT. It is translated as CASSLSLLAGSTDTQYF.

The CDR3 DNA reads as TGCGCCAGCAGCCAAGATTCGTTGAGGGCACTAGCGGGAAAGCTGGCCAAAAACATTCAGTACTTC. Its protein product is CASSQDSLRALAGKLAKNIQYF. The J gene is TRBJ2-4, the V gene TRBV4-3; TRBD2 aligns across 10 bases. Germline lookup yields CDR1 LGHNA and CDR2 YSLEER. The trim removed 0 bases at V and 1 base at J, leaving 18 bases unmatched. The CDR3 contains 22 residues.

This clonotype was seen a few times. The rearrangement joins TRBV7-8 to TRBJ2-3, with TRBD2 as a possible D gene (5 bases). Between the trimmed V and J ends, which lost 6 bases and 3 bases, there was a span of 19 bases. The CDR3 loop spans 16 amino acids. CDR1 SGHVS and CDR2 FQNEAQ come from the germline V gene. The CDR3 DNA is TGTGCCAGCAGTCCAAACGCGGGCCAAAAGACAGATACGCAGTATTTT. Its translation is CASSPNAGQKTDTQYF. Filled out from reference TRBV7-8 and TRBJ2-3, the complete variable domain reads GAGVSQSPRYKVAKRGQDVALRCDPISGHVSLFWYQQALGQGPEFLTYFQNEAQLDKSGLPSDRFFAERPEGSVSTLKIQRTQQEDSAVYLCASSPNAGQKTDTQYFGPGTRLTVL.

This sequence joins TRBV5-1 and TRBJ2-5; 9 bases are shared with TRBD1. The CDR3 has 15 residues. With 4 bases clipped from V and 6 bases from J, the junction kept 10 bases outside the gene matches. The germline V gene encodes CDR1 SGHRS and CDR2 YFSETQ. The DNA of the CDR3 is TGCGCCAGCAGCGAATCCGGGACAGGGAGGCAGACCCAGTACTTC. Translation gives CASSESGTGRQTQYF.

Only a few counts were recorded for this clonotype. The chain is built from TRBV7-9 and TRBJ1-2, with D possibly matching TRBD1 (5 bases). The V and J ends lost 1 base and 3 bases respectively, with 15 bases between them. The CDR3 extends over 16 amino acids. CDR1 is SEHNR and CDR2 is FQNEAQ in the germline V gene (reference sequence). CDR3 sequence: CASSLVLRGHHYGYTF. The CDR3 nucleotides are TGTGCCAGCAGCTTAGTTTTGCGGGGCCACCACTATGGCTACACCTTC.

In this sample, this clonotype turned up many times. This chain joins TRBV4-1 and TRBJ2-2; 11 bases line up with TRBD2. The CDR3 loop spans 21 amino acids. CDR1 is MGHRA, CDR2 YSYEKL, per germline. J was trimmed by 4 bases and V by 2 bases; bases with no gene match: 18. CDR3 protein: CASSQTWGPGLAAGPTGELFF. DNA of the CDR3: TGCGCCAGCAGCCAAACATGGGGGCCGGGACTAGCGGCGGGACCCACCGGGGAGCTGTTTTTT.

CDR3 sequence (DNA): TGCAGTGCTCAAGAAACAAGGCGGAAGCTCTCCTACGAGCAGTACTTC. It is translated as CSAQETRRKLSYEQYF. The chain has TRBV20-1 and TRBJ2-7; unclear D gene. Germline V CDR1 and CDR2: DFQATT, SNEGSKA (reference sequence). V lost 5 bases, J lost 0 bases, and 20 bases lay in between. The length of the CDR3 is 16 residues.